This T cell receptor (beta chain) was sequenced in a study of CD8+CD57+ T cells in acquired aplastic anemia. This clonotype was seen just once. Its matching antigen is unknown. CDR3 and TCR beta VDJ profiling relied on genomic DNA as the template. TCRdb reprocessed the reads via MiXCR and lists one record per CDR3 protein. This table holds about 120,000 distinct CDR3 sequences, about 50% found once. CD8+CD57+ cell expansion had been shown by flow cytometry in patients chosen for sequencing. The CDR3 loop spans 18 amino acids. Trimming stripped 5 bases from V and 0 bases from J, with 20 bases between. In germline, CDR1 is DFQATT, CDR2 SNEGSKA (reference sequence). Study-wide findings and caveats: Found in both controls and patients were almost 30 CD8+ CDR3 sequences.

The TCR sequence derives from a human donor with aplastic anemia. Sequenced input: sorted CD4+, CD8+, or CD8+CD57+ T cells (not recorded which) from PBMCs. The chain recombines TRBV20-1 with TRBJ1-6; TRBD1 might be the D (6 bases). This CDR3 reads CSASSGTGGSSYNSPLHF. In DNA form, the CDR3 reads TGCAGTGCTTCCTCCGGGACCGGGGGCAGCTCCTATAATTCACCCCTCCACTTT.